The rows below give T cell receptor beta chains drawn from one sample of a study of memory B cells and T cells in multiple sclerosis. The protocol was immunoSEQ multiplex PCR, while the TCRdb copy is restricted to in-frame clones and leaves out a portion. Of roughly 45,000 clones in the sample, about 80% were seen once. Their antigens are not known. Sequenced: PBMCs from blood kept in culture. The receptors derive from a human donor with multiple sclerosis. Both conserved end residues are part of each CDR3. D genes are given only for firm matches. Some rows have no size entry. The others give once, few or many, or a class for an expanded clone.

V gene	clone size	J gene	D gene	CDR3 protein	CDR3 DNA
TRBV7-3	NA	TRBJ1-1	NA	CASSSRLRTEAFF	TGTGCCAGCAGCTCCCGGCTTAGAACTGAAGCTTTCTTT
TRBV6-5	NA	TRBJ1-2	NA	CASSYSKGAFDYGYTF	TGTGCCAGCAGTTACTCGAAAGGGGCCTTCGACTATGGCTACACCTTC
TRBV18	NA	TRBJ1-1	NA	CASSRNTGNTEAFF	TGTGCCAGCTCACGCAATACAGGGAACACTGAAGCTTTCTTT
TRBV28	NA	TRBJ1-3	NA	CASSPLRASGNTIYF	TGTGCCAGCAGTCCCCTACGGGCCTCTGGAAACACCATATATTTT
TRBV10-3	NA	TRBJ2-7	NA	CAISAGTFGTYEQYF	TGTGCCATCAGTGCGGGGACATTTGGGACCTACGAGCAGTACTTC
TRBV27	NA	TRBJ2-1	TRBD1	CASSPRDSRDEQFF	TGTGCCAGCAGTCCAAGGGACAGCCGTGATGAGCAGTTCTTC
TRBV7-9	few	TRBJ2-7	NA	CASSLVSGEYEQYF	TGTGCCAGCAGCTTAGTTTCAGGAGAATACGAGCAGTACTTC
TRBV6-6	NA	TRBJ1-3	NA	CASSWDNSGNTIYF	TGTGCCAGCAGTTGGGACAACTCTGGAAACACCATATATTTT
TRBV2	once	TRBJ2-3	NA	CASSRGARTDTQYF	TGTGCCAGCAGCCGGGGGGCAAGGACAGATACGCAGTATTTT
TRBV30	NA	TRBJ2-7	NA	CAWSVITRSEQYF	TGTGCCTGGAGTGTAATAACCCGATCCGAGCAGTACTTC
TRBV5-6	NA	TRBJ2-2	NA	CASSLETGAGELFF	TGTGCCAGCAGCTTGGAGACAGGCGCTGGGGAGCTGTTTTTT
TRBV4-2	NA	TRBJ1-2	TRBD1	CASSQDGTALSPFF	TGTGCCAGCAGCCAAGACGGGACAGCCCTATCCCCCTTCTTC
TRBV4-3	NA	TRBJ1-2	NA	CASSQDPQATNYGYTF	TGCGCCAGCAGCCAAGATCCGCAGGCTACTAACTATGGCTACACCTTC
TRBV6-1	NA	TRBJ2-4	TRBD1	CASSEVWGQGLNIQYF	TGTGCCAGCAGTGAAGTATGGGGACAGGGTCTGAACATTCAGTACTTC
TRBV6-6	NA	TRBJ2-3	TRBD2	CASSYKRGYLGDTQYF	TGTGCCAGCAGTTATAAGCGGGGATACCTAGGGGATACGCAGTATTTT
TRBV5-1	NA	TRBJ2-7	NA	CASSLDNSYEQYF	TGCGCCAGCAGCTTGGACAACTCCTACGAGCAGTACTTC
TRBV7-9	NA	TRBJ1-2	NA	CASSLDQGSAGYTF	TGTGCCAGCAGCTTAGATCAGGGGAGTGCTGGCTACACCTTC
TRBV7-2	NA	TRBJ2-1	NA	CASSFPTGNEQFF	TGTGCCAGCAGCTTCCCAACAGGTAATGAGCAGTTCTTC
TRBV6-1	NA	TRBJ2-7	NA	CASSEIHPRPYEQYF	TGTGCCAGCAGTGAAATTCACCCCCGACCCTACGAGCAGTACTTC
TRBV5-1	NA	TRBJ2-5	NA	CASSLRRGLGRETQYF	TGCGCCAGCAGCTTGAGACGGGGGCTGGGACGGGAGACCCAGTACTTC
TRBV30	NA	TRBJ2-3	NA	CAWNFPDTQYF	TGTGCCTGGAACTTTCCAGATACGCAGTATTTT
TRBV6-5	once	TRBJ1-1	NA	CASSYSRSVNTEAFF	TGTGCCAGCAGTTACTCTCGTTCGGTGAACACTGAAGCTTTCTTT
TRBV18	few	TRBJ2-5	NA	CASSPQETQYF	TGTGCCAGCTCACCCCAAGAGACCCAGTACTTC
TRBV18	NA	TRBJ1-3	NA	CASSPQWTASGNTIYF	TGTGCCAGCTCACCACAATGGACAGCCTCTGGAAACACCATATATTTT
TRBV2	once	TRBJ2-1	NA	CASSFSGSYNEQFF	TGTGCCAGCAGTTTTAGCGGTTCCTACAATGAGCAGTTCTTC
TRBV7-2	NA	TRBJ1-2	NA	CASSLGGGGGGYTF	TGTGCCAGCAGCTTAGGCGGCGGGGGGGGTGGCTACACCTTC
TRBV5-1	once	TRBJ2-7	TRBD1	CASSFTGGVEQYF	TGCGCCAGCAGCTTTACAGGGGGCGTCGAGCAGTACTTC
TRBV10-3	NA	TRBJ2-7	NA	CAISVMSPGLDEQYF	TGTGCCATCAGTGTAATGTCCCCAGGGCTTGACGAGCAGTACTTC
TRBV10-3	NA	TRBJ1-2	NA	CAISSAGSNYGYTF	TGTGCCATCAGTTCAGCCGGGAGTAACTATGGCTACACCTTC
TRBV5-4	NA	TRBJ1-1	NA	CASSHQGQWNTEAFF	TGTGCCAGCAGCCATCAGGGGCAGTGGAACACTGAAGCTTTCTTT
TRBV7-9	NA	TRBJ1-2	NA	CASSSQTGSGGYTF	TGTGCCAGCAGCTCTCAAACAGGGTCGGGTGGCTACACCTTC
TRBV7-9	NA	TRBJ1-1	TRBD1	CASSSVQGDLNTEAFF	TGTGCCAGCAGCTCGGTACAGGGGGACCTGAACACTGAAGCTTTCTTT